The present entry profiles one T cell receptor (beta chain) with its context. Its cognate antigen is unknown. Germline and junction disagree at one end, which may indicate a read error. Amplification of TCR alpha and beta CDR3 regions from RNA used iRepertoire nested multiplex PCR. TCRdb reanalysed the multiplex PCR reads using MiXCR and keeps one entry per CDR3 protein. The table lists some 180,000 distinct CDR3 sequences, about 32% of them singletons. Per the germline V gene, CDR1 is MNHEY and CDR2 is SVGAGI. CDR3 size: 13 residues. The record originates from a study of glioma-infiltrating T cells. Study outcomes and limitations: Tissue-blood divergence was below expectation in non-neoplastic patients, above in gliomas.

The gene calls are TRBV6-5 and TRBJ1-5; D gene ambiguous. Sequenced material: glioma tissue, nonneoplastic brain tissue, or PBMCs (not recorded which). The TCR comes from a human donor with low-grade glioma or glioblastoma, undergoing nonglioma brain surgery, or in good health (not recorded which). Here the CDR3 reads CVSRYTGDSPLHF. The CDR3 nucleotides are TGTGTCAGCAGATACACTGGGGATTCACCCCTCCATTTT.